The next 20 T cell receptor beta chains were all read from a single sample in a study of cytomegalovirus exposure and HLA in healthy donors. PCR used 60 Vbeta primers and 13 Jbeta primers. Repertoires were generated with immunoSEQ multiplex PCR, while TCRdb's copy carries only in-frame clones and drops some. The sample data list roughly 75,000 clones. The sample taken for sequencing was PBMCs. The receptors shown here come from a boy younger than 18 in good health and CMV-seronegative.

The chain recombines TRBV5-4 with TRBJ2-5, with 12 bases aligning to TRBD2. The V gene's germline CDR1 is SGHNT and CDR2 YYREEE (reference sequence). There are 16 residues in the CDR3. Unmatched junction bases numbered 8, after V lost 4 bases and J lost 4 bases. CDR3: CASSLRLAGAVETQYF. CDR3 coding DNA: TGTGCCAGCAGCCTCAGACTAGCGGGAGCTGTAGAGACCCAGTACTTC.

The CDR3 nucleotides are TGTGCCAGCAGCTTAACGGGGGGTACCACAGATACGCAGTATTTT. Its protein product is CASSLTGGTTDTQYF. This chain joins TRBV11-2 and TRBJ2-3; TRBD2 matches at 7 bases. The V gene's germline CDR1 is SGHAT and CDR2 FQNNGV. The V and J ends lost 2 bases and 2 bases, in that order; junction bases with no gene match: 4. The CDR3 covers 15 residues. The full variable domain, rest sourced from reference TRBV11-2 and TRBJ2-3, is EAGVAQSPRYKIIEKRQSVAFWCNPISGHATLYWYQQILGQGPKLLIQFQNNGVVDDSQLPKDRFSAERLKGVDSTLKIQPAKLEDSAVYLCASSLTGGTTDTQYFGPGTRLTVL.

CDR3 DNA: TGCGCCAGCAGCTTGTCCGGGTACGAGACTGAAGCTTTCTTT. As protein: CASSLSGYETEAFF. V usage is TRBV5-1 and J usage is TRBJ1-1, with no clear D. V was clipped by 1 base and J by 5 bases, with 12 bases between them. CDR3 length: 14 amino acids. Germline V gene lookup returns CDR1 SGHRS and CDR2 YFSETQ.

The chain joins TRBV19 to TRBJ1-2, with 8 bases identical to TRBD1. The length of the CDR3 is 15 residues. Per germline, CDR1 LNHDA and CDR2 SQIVND (reference sequence). J gave up 4 bases and V 3 bases, and 7 bases lay outside the gene matches. CDR3 DNA sequence: TGTGCCAGTAGTATTGCGGGACAGGCGCTCTATGGCTACACCTTC. As protein: CASSIAGQALYGYTF.

V is TRBV25-1 and J is TRBJ2-3; 10 nucleotides agree with TRBD2. Trimming cost V 3 bases and J 1 base; bases outside gene matches: 10. The CDR3 has 18 residues. CDR1 is MGHDK, CDR2 SYGVNS, per germline. DNA for the CDR3: TGTGCCAGCAGTGACTATTCCCTAGCGGGAGTTGGCACAGATACGCAGTATTTT. The encoded protein is CASSDYSLAGVGTDTQYF.

This chain uses TRBV7-9 with TRBJ1-2; D remains ambiguous. The V gene lost 5 bases and the J gene lost 8 bases, with 15 bases spanning the gap. Germline V gene lookup returns CDR1 SEHNR and CDR2 FQNEAQ (reference sequence). The CDR3 runs to 13 residues. As DNA, the CDR3 is TGTGCCAGCAGCCCCGACTCGCGGGTAGGCTACACCTTC. It translates to CASSPDSRVGYTF.

As DNA, the CDR3 is TGTGCCAGCAGCCCCCGCAGCAACAGGGGAAACTCTGGAAACACCATATATTTT. Translating it yields CASSPRSNRGNSGNTIYF. The chain has TRBV11-2 and TRBJ1-3; 7 bases map to TRBD1. V shed 5 bases and J 0 bases; nucleotides not matched to a gene: 13. Looked up from germline, CDR1 is SGHAT and CDR2 is FQNNGV. The CDR3 spans 18 residues.

The chain carries TRBV5-5 and TRBJ1-1; maybe TRBD1 (5 bases). The CDR3 loop spans 14 amino acids. Germline lookup yields CDR1 SGHKS and CDR2 YYEKEE (reference sequence). Deletions cut 5 bases from V and 3 bases from J, with 14 bases between. The CDR3 loop reads CASSYWSGDTEAFF. CDR3 nucleotides: TGTGCCAGCAGTTACTGGTCGGGGGACACTGAAGCTTTCTTT.

V is TRBV5-1 and J is TRBJ1-1; D is possibly TRBD1 (6 bases). This CDR3 has 15 residues. V was clipped by 4 bases and J by 4 bases, with 17 bases between them. Germline CDR1 SGHRS, CDR2 YFSETQ. The CDR3 loop is CASSAAGVPSTEAFF. CDR3 bases: TGCGCCAGCAGCGCCGCAGGGGTTCCCAGCACTGAAGCTTTCTTT.

V gene TRBV27 combines with J gene TRBJ2-1; maybe TRBD2 (6 bases). CDR1 is MNHEY, CDR2 SMNVEV, per germline (reference sequence). The CDR3 covers 15 residues. V lost 2 bases to trimming and J lost 4 bases, with 12 bases between them. CDR3 coding DNA: TGTGCCAGCAGTTTAGGTGGACTACTTTACAATGAGCAGTTCTTC. Its translation: CASSLGGLLYNEQFF.

The chain links TRBV5-6 to TRBJ2-7, with D possibly matching TRBD1 (6 bases). CDR3 size: 17 residues. The ends were cut back, 2 bases at V and 0 bases at J, with 18 bases in the middle. Germline assignment: CDR1 SGHDT and CDR2 YYEEEE. The chain's CDR3 is CASSLIRPGVLSYEQYF. The CDR3 region has the DNA TGTGCCAGCAGCTTAATTCGGCCAGGGGTACTCTCCTACGAGCAGTACTTC.

Comments on this clone: One end of the junction fails to match germline, which may point to a read error. J is TRBJ2-5 and V is TRBV7-9; D ambiguous. CDR3 length: 11 residues. From germline, CDR1 is SEHNR and CDR2 FQNEAQ (reference sequence). CDR3 amino acids: CASSLREAQYF. As DNA, the CDR3 is TGTGCCAGCAGCTTACGAGAGGCCCAGTACTTC.

The CDR3 DNA follows: TGTGCCAGCAGCTTAGATAAGGGGGCAAAGCAGTACTTC. Protein product: CASSLDKGAKQYF. The chain couples TRBV11-3 to TRBJ2-7; TRBD1 matches at 7 bases. Losses at the gene ends were 0 bases for V and 8 bases for J; bases not matched to a gene: 4. CDR3 size: 13 residues. Germline values: CDR1 SGHNT, CDR2 YENEEA.

The V and J genes are TRBV5-4 and TRBJ2-5, with 11 bases that match TRBD2. Germline values: CDR1 SGHNT, CDR2 YYREEE (reference sequence). Trimming at V came to 4 bases and at J to 1 base, leaving 6 bases not matched to a gene. CDR3 length equals 16 residues. The DNA of the CDR3 is TGTGCCAGCAGCACTCTAGCGGGGGGACCCCAAGAGACCCAGTACTTC. It is translated as CASSTLAGGPQETQYF.

J is TRBJ1-2 and V is TRBV19, with D hard to call. CDR3 size: 13 residues. The germline V gene encodes CDR1 LNHDA and CDR2 SQIVND (reference sequence). V gave up 0 bases and J gave up 8 bases, with 10 bases separating them. CDR3 sequence: CASSIEFEGGYTF. CDR3 nucleotides: TGTGCCAGTAGTATAGAATTCGAGGGAGGCTACACCTTC.

V gene TRBV19 combines with J gene TRBJ1-1; D is perhaps TRBD1 (6 bases). With 8 bases removed from V and 4 bases from J, the gap between germline ends came to 17 bases. The CDR3 runs 14 residues. CDR1 and CDR2 from the germline V gene are LNHDA and SQIVND (reference sequence). CDR3 DNA sequence: TGTGCCAGTGAAGCAGGGGTAGTCGCCACTGAAGCTTTCTTT. It is translated as CASEAGVVATEAFF.

This rearrangement joins TRBV6-6 to TRBJ2-7, with TRBD1 as a possible D gene (5 bases). Germline-derived CDR1 and CDR2 are MNHNY and SVGAGI (reference sequence). The CDR3 is made up of 14 amino acids. Trimming left V 6 bases short and J 6 bases short, with 18 bases between. As DNA, the CDR3 is TGTGCCAGCAGCTCGACAGTTTGGAGCTCCGAGCAGTACTTC. Protein product: CASSSTVWSSEQYF.

The chain employs TRBV29-1 and TRBJ2-1; 7 nucleotides line up with TRBD2. Germline trimming cut 8 bases from V and 0 bases from J; bases unmatched to any gene: 7. CDR1 is SQVTM and CDR2 is ANQGSEA in the germline V gene. The CDR3 has 14 amino acids. CDR3 residues: CSYLGGGSYNEQFF. CDR3 nucleotides: TGCAGCTATCTTGGCGGGGGCTCCTACAATGAGCAGTTCTTC.

The V and J genes are TRBV29-1 and TRBJ1-1; the D gene is possibly TRBD1 (5 bases). Germline V gene data show CDR1 as SQVTM and CDR2 as ANQGSEA. CDR3 size: 15 residues. Trimming took off 1 base at V and 4 bases at J, with 16 bases between the two ends. The CDR3 protein is CSVEVRTRLATEAFF. DNA of the CDR3: TGCAGCGTTGAAGTCCGGACACGGCTTGCCACTGAAGCTTTCTTT.

On this clone: A read error may account for a junction end that differs from germline. The chain is built from TRBV30 and TRBJ1-1, with TRBD1 matching over 7 bases. This CDR3 has 15 residues. Germline V gives CDR1 GTSNPN, CDR2 SVGIG (reference sequence). The DNA of the CDR3 is TGTGCCGGGAGTCCGACGGACAGGAGGAACACTGAAGCTTTCTTT. Encoded protein: CAGSPTDRRNTEAFF.